This T cell receptor beta chain emerged from a study of regulatory T cells in long-lasting Graves disease. Overall study findings and caveats: The study found lower TCR diversity in persistent Graves' patients than in newly diagnosed ones.

The CDR3 sequence is 19 residues long. The germline V gene encodes CDR1 SNHLY and CDR2 FYNNEI. Trimming took 7 bases from V and 5 from J; bases not matched to a gene: 23. The time point is: newly diagnosed GD, antithyroid drugs for less than 3 months. PBMCs provided the RNA from which the TCR library was made. Construction of the TCR beta libraries employed iRepertoire HTBI primers in conjunction with Arm-PCR of CDR3 regions. TCRdb passed the multiplex PCR reads through MiXCR, listing each CDR3 protein once. The sample includes approximately 440,000 distinct CDR3 sequences, 15% to 20% of them seen just once. This clonotype appeared many times. Antigen: not known. These data were also reused for a study on T cells in Graves' hyperthyroidism and ophthalmopathy.

V is TRBV2 and J is TRBJ2-4; TRBD2 matches at 7 bases. Sequencing used peripheral blood mononuclear cells (PBMCs), obtained at new diagnosis, from a patient treated with antithyroid drugs. The TCR sequence derives from a man aged 40-50 years with Graves disease. Written as DNA, the CDR3 is TGTGCCAGCAATCTTCCCAGTGTGTCTAGCGGTATTTCCGAAAACATTCAGTACTTC. It codes for CASNLPSVSSGISENIQYF.